This T cell receptor beta chain comes out of a study of blood T cell repertoires in COVID-19. Looking at the study overall: Acute and convalescent COVID-19 samples came from the United States, Italy and Spain. PBMCs, B-cell-depleted T cells, or T cells were the source of the cDNA or gDNA that made up the material.

Followed over time, Seattle patients had been enrolled while infection was active. Clones were read by immunoSEQ multiplex PCR, and TCRdb kept only the in-frame ones, dropping some. The data contain about 370,000 clones, approximately 89% of them singletons. This clone has at least ten counts. This CDR3 has 13 residues. Trimming removed 6 bases from V and 0 bases from J, with 7 bases in between. Looked up from germline, CDR1 is MRHNA and CDR2 is SNTAGT. This receptor was taken from a woman in her thirties with COVID-19, enrolled during active disease. The specimen sequenced was peripheral blood. The chain has TRBV6-4 and TRBJ2-3; D gene ambiguous. CDR3 bases: TGTGCCAGCAGCCCCGAGAGCACAGATACGCAGTATTTT. Translated: CASSPESTDTQYF.